The rows below give T cell receptor beta chains drawn from one sample of a study of T-cell memory formation after mild COVID-19. TCRdb redid the calling of the 5' RACE reads with MiXCR, one entry per CDR3 protein. The sample lists just over 350,000 distinct CDR3 sequences; approximately 14% were seen once. Sequences were obtained from PBMCs or a T cell subset sorted from them (not recorded which). These receptors were collected from a man in his late teens or twenties who had mild COVID-19 (a few samples of this study predate the infection). Cell type and time point are not known. Both conserved end residues are part of each CDR3. A D gene is named only where the DNA matches it firmly. Clone size appears in some rows only: once, few, many, or a class for an expanded clone.

V: TRBV14
J: TRBJ1-5
D: .
size: few
CDR3: CASSQDRGDQPQHF
DNA: TGTGCCAGCAGCCAAGATAGGGGGGATCAGCCCCAGCATTTT

V: TRBV7-2
J: TRBJ2-2
D: .
size: .
CDR3: CASSLVRYTGELFF
DNA: TGTGCCAGCAGCTTAGTGCGGTACACCGGGGAGCTGTTTTTT

V: TRBV19
J: TRBJ1-6
D: .
size: .
CDR3: CASSISRRDNSPLHF
DNA: TGTGCCAGTAGTATCAGCCGACGGGATAATTCACCCCTCCACTTT

V: TRBV12-3/TRBV12-4
J: TRBJ2-5
D: .
size: .
CDR3: CASSPTQGETQYF
DNA: TGTGCCAGCAGTCCCACCCAGGGAGAGACCCAGTACTTC

V: TRBV29-1
J: TRBJ1-2
D: TRBD1
size: many
CDR3: CSVEGQGGGYTF
DNA: TGCAGCGTTGAGGGACAGGGCGGTGGCTACACCTTC

V: TRBV7-2
J: TRBJ2-7
D: .
size: many
CDR3: CASSFSPEKGYEQYF
DNA: TGTGCCAGCAGCTTTAGTCCCGAGAAAGGGTACGAGCAGTACTTC

V: TRBV6-1
J: TRBJ2-7
D: TRBD1
size: .
CDR3: CASRMDRGIYEQYF
DNA: TGTGCCAGCAGGATGGACAGGGGGATCTACGAGCAGTACTTC

V: TRBV6-2/TRBV6-3
J: TRBJ2-3
D: .
size: few
CDR3: CASRRSPINTDTQYF
DNA: TGTGCCAGCAGGAGAAGCCCTATCAACACAGATACGCAGTATTTT

V: TRBV9
J: TRBJ1-3
D: .
size: .
CDR3: CASSRPRGEISGNTIYF
DNA: TGTGCCAGCTCCCGTCCGCGGGGGGAAATTTCTGGAAACACCATATATTTT

V: TRBV29-1
J: TRBJ2-1
D: .
size: .
CDR3: CSAGTKSSSYNEQFF
DNA: TGCAGCGCCGGGACGAAAAGTAGCTCCTACAATGAGCAGTTCTTC

V: TRBV20-1
J: TRBJ2-4
D: .
size: .
CDR3: CSAGTGSVVQYF
DNA: TGCAGTGCTGGCACAGGGTCTGTAGTACAGTACTTC

V: TRBV4-3
J: TRBJ2-1
D: .
size: few
CDR3: CASSQQTSPPYEQFF
DNA: TGCGCCAGCAGCCAACAAACTAGCCCACCCTATGAGCAGTTCTTC

V: TRBV7-9
J: TRBJ2-2
D: .
size: many
CDR3: CASRAPRRGDTGELFF
DNA: TGTGCCAGCAGGGCTCCGAGGAGAGGGGACACCGGGGAGCTGTTTTTT

V: TRBV6-6
J: TRBJ1-5
D: .
size: .
CDR3: CASSLYANQPQHF
DNA: TGTGCCAGCAGTCTTTACGCCAATCAGCCCCAGCATTTT

V: TRBV6-1
J: TRBJ2-3
D: .
size: .
CDR3: CASSDQRVTQYF
DNA: TGTGCCAGCAGTGACCAGCGGGTCACGCAGTATTTT

V: TRBV7-9
J: TRBJ1-5
D: .
size: .
CDR3: CASSTGRQQPQHF
DNA: TGTGCCAGCTCCACAGGGAGGCAACAGCCCCAGCATTTT

V: TRBV12-3/TRBV12-4
J: TRBJ2-6
D: .
size: .
CDR3: CASSLAIAGGGANVLTF
DNA: TGTGCCAGCAGTTTAGCGATCGCTGGGGGTGGGGCCAACGTCCTGACTTTC